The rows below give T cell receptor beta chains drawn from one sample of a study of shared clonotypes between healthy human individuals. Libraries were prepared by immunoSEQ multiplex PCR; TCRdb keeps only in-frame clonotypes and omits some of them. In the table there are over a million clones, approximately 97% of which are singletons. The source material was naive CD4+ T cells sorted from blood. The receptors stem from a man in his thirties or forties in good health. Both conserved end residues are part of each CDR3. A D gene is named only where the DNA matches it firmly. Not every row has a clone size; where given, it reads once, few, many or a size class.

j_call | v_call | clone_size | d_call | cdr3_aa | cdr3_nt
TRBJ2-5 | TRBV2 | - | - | CASAKETQYF | TGTGCCAGCGCTAAAGAGACCCAGTACTTC
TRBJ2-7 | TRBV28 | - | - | CASSLVGGALSYEQYF | TGTGCCAGCAGTTTAGTTGGGGGAGCCCTTTCCTACGAGCAGTACTTC
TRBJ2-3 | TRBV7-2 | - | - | CASSLAKGTDTQYF | TGTGCCAGCAGCTTAGCGAAGGGCACAGATACGCAGTATTTT
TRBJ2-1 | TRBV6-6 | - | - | CASSLAQSSYNEQFF | TGTGCCAGCAGCCTGGCCCAGAGCTCCTACAATGAGCAGTTCTTC
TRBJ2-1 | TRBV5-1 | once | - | CASSLLLGNEQFF | TGCGCCAGCAGCCTGCTCCTCGGCAATGAGCAGTTCTTC
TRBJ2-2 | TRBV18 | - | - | CASSELRGTGELFF | TGTGCCAGCTCAGAACTTAGGGGAACCGGGGAGCTGTTTTTT
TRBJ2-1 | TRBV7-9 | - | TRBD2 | CASSPRTSGISYNEQFF | TGTGCCAGCAGCCCCCGGACTAGCGGAATATCCTACAATGAGCAGTTCTTC
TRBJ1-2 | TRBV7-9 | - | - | CASSPQQGVIGGYTF | TGTGCCAGCAGCCCTCAACAGGGTGTGATAGGTGGCTACACCTTC
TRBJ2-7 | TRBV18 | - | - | CASSPPSSYEQYF | TGTGCCAGCTCACCACCCTCATCATACGAGCAGTACTTC
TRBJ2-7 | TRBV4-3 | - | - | CASSQVALPTTYEQYF | TGCGCCAGCAGCCAAGTAGCACTTCCTACGACCTACGAGCAGTACTTC
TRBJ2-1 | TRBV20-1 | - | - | CGSLANEQFF | TGCGGAAGTCTAGCGAATGAGCAGTTCTTC
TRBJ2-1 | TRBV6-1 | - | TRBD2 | CASSERLAGVEQFF | TGTGCCAGCAGTGAAAGGTTAGCGGGAGTTGAGCAGTTCTTC
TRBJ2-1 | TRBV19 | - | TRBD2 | CASSRDGRAYNEQFF | TGTGCCAGTAGTAGGGACGGGAGGGCCTACAATGAGCAGTTCTTC
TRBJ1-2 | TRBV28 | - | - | CASSPTGSGYTF | TGTGCCAGCAGTCCCACAGGGTCTGGCTACACCTTC
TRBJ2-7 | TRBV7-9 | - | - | CASSSGFYEQYF | TGTGCCAGCAGTTCGGGATTCTACGAGCAGTACTTC
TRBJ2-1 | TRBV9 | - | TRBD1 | CASSVAGTGFYNEQFF | TGTGCCAGCAGCGTAGCGGGGACAGGGTTCTACAATGAGCAGTTCTTC
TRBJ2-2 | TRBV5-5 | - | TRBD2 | CASSLGAGGTGELFF | TGTGCCAGCAGCCTGGGAGCGGGAGGAACCGGGGAGCTGTTTTTT
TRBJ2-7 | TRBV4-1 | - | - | CASSQPVSRTYEQYF | TGCGCCAGCAGCCAGCCCGTTTCACGAACCTACGAGCAGTACTTC
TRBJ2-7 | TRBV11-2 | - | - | CASSLWVNEQYF | TGTGCCAGCAGCTTATGGGTGAACGAGCAGTACTTC
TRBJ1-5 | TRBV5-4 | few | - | CASSLSQPQHF | TGTGCCAGCAGCTTAAGCCAGCCCCAGCATTTT
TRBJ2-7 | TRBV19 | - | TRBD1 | CASSRTGVVHEQYF | TGTGCCAGTAGCCGGACAGGGGTAGTGCACGAGCAGTACTTC
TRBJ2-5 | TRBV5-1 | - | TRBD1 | CASSVTGIQETQYF | TGCGCCAGCAGCGTGACAGGGATCCAAGAGACCCAGTACTTC
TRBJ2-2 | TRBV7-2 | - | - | CASSPDRRVTGELFF | TGTGCCAGCAGCCCCGATCGGAGGGTCACCGGGGAGCTGTTTTTT
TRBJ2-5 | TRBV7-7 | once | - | CASSLGPQGGETQYF | TGTGCTAGCAGCTTGGGGCCGCAGGGCGGGGAGACCCAGTACTTC
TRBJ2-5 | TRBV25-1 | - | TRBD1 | CASSKQGTPQETQYF | TGTGCCAGCAGTAAACAGGGGACCCCCCAAGAGACCCAGTACTTC
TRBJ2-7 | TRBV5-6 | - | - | CASSSRDKLGEQYF | TGTGCCAGCAGCTCCCGGGACAAGCTTGGGGAGCAGTACTTC
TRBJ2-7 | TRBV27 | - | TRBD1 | CASGRDRYSYEQYF | TGTGCCAGCGGGCGGGACAGGTACTCCTACGAGCAGTACTTC
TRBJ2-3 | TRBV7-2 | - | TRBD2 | CASSRRASGRAGGTQYF | TGTGCCAGCAGCCGTAGGGCTAGCGGGAGGGCGGGGGGTACGCAGTATTTT
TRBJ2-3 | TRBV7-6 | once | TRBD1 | CASSQLQGSDTQYF | TGTGCCAGCAGCCAATTACAGGGGAGCGATACGCAGTATTTT
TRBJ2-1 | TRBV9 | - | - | CASSGQGEGRYTYNEQFF | TGTGCCAGCAGTGGGCAGGGGGAGGGGAGGTACACCTACAATGAGCAGTTCTTC
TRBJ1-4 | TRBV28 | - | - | CASSSARLAEATNEKLFF | TGTGCCAGCAGTTCCGCTAGGCTCGCAGAAGCAACTAATGAAAAACTGTTTTTT
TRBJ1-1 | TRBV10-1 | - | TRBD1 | CARRTGGRKEGAFF | TGCGCCAGGAGGACAGGGGGCAGGAAGGAGGGAGCTTTCTTT
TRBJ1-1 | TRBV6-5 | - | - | CASSYPTGGSEAFF | TGTGCCAGCAGTTACCCCACGGGGGGCTCTGAAGCTTTCTTT
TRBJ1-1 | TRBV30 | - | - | CAWQIGRGNTEAFF | TGTGCCTGGCAAATAGGACGGGGGAACACTGAAGCTTTCTTT
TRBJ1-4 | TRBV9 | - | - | CASSLGGANEKLFF | TGTGCCAGCAGCCTAGGGGGGGCTAATGAAAAACTGTTTTTT
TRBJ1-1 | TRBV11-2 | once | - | CASSSRPQGWMNTEAFF | TGTGCCAGCAGCAGTCGGCCCCAGGGTTGGATGAACACTGAAGCTTTCTTT
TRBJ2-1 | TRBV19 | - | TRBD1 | CASSHRGLVHDEQFF | TGTGCCAGTAGTCACAGGGGGCTCGTACACGATGAGCAGTTCTTC
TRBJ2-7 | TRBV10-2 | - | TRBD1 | CASSGTGQYEQYF | TGCGCCAGCAGTGGGACAGGACAATACGAGCAGTACTTC
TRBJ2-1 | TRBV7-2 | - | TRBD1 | CASSRGQGPWSEQFF | TGTGCCAGCAGCCGGGGACAGGGCCCATGGAGTGAGCAGTTCTTC
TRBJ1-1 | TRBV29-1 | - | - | CSVSSGANTEAFF | TGCAGCGTTTCTTCGGGGGCGAACACTGAAGCTTTCTTT
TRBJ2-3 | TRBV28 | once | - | CASSPIRLGTDTQYF | TGTGCCAGCAGTCCTATCAGGTTAGGCACAGATACGCAGTATTTT
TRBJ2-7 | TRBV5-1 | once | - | CASSLQGTQYF | TGCGCCAGCAGCCTACAGGGCACCCAGTACTTC
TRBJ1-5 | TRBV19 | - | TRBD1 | CASSEGTGGMPQHF | TGTGCCAGTAGCGAAGGGACAGGGGGTATGCCCCAGCATTTT
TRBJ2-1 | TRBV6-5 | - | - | CASSYSVGGSYNEQFF | TGTGCCAGCAGTTACTCGGTGGGGGGATCCTACAATGAGCAGTTCTTC
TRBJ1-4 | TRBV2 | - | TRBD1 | CASSGTGRGRGNREKLFF | TGTGCCAGCAGCGGGACAGGGAGAGGGAGAGGGAATAGGGAAAAACTGTTTTTT
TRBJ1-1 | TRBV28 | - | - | CASSFPQAMGTEAFF | TGTGCCAGCAGTTTCCCTCAGGCGATGGGGACTGAAGCTTTCTTT
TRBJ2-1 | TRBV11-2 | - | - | CASSLGVLNEQFF | TGTGCCAGCAGCTTAGGTGTACTCAATGAGCAGTTCTTC
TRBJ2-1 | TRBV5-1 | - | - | CASSFRPGELNEQFF | TGCGCCAGCAGCTTTAGGCCAGGGGAGCTAAATGAGCAGTTCTTC
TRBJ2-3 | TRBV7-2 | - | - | CASSTQVVDTQYF | TGTGCCAGCAGTACCCAGGTGGTAGATACGCAGTATTTT